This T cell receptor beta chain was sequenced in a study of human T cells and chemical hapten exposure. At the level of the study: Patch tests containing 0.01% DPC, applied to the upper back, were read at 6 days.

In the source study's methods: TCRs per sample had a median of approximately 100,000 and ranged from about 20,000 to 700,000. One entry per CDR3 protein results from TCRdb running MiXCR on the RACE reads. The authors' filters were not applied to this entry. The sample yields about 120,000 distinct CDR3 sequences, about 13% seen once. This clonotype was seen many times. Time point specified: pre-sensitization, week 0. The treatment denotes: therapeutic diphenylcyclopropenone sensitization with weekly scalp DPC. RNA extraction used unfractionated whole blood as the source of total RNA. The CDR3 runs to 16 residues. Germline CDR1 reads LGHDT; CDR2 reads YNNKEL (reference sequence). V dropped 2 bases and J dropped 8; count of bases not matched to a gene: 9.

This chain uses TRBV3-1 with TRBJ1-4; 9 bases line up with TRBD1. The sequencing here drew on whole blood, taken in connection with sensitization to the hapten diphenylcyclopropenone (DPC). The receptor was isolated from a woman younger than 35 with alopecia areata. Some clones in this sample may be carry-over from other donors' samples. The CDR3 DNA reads TGTGCCAGCAGCCAAAACACCGGGACAGGGAGGGAAAAACTGTTTTTT. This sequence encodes CASSQNTGTGREKLFF.